This T cell receptor (beta chain) is drawn from a study of early stage breast cancer tumors. Turning to the study itself: Most invasive tumors, about 80% of the 16, were ER+/PR+/HER2-. Invasive lobular carcinomas made up about 35% of the 12 ER+/PR+/HER2- tumors.

Germline V gives CDR1 MGHRA, CDR2 YSYEKL. The CDR3 has 16 residues. V lost 0 bases to trimming and J lost 1 base, with 11 bases between them. Generated by immunoSEQ multiplex PCR, the TCRdb table keeps only in-frame clones and is missing some. In the table there are some 48,000 clones, 75% to 85% of which are singletons. Sequenced: blood. This TCR was sampled from a person aged 50-59 years with breast cancer. The chain couples TRBV4-1 to TRBJ2-3; TRBD1 or TRBD2 may be the D gene (5 bases each). The CDR3 coding sequence is TGCGCCAGCAGCCAAGACCGAGGGGTGGGCACAGATACGCAGTATTTT. It specifies CASSQDRGVGTDTQYF.